The 12 T cell receptor beta chains below were found in one sample sequenced in a study of CD8 T cells in ankylosing spondylitis (dated by TCRdb to about 2017). Libraries were made using 5' RACE. The data were produced on an Illumina HiSeq 2500. TCRdb handled the public reads itself, with Q25 trimming in fastp and clone calling in MiXCR, and kept productive beta chains. When rows share a CDR3 protein, they turn into one entry using the most common DNA and genes. The table for this sample lists roughly 100,000 distinct CDR3 sequences; roughly 8.3% of them were counted only once. 9.9% of the sample lies in the top ten. Specimen: blood, either unsorted or a sorted T cell fraction (not recorded which). The receptors come from a male donor with ankylosing spondylitis or in good health (not recorded which).

This clonotype showed up many times. This sequence joins TRBV5-1 and TRBJ2-2; D is possibly TRBD1 (5 bases). In germline, CDR1 is SGHRS, CDR2 YFSETQ. The CDR3 length is 15 residues. The ends were cut back, 4 bases at V and 4 bases at J, with 14 bases in the middle. The CDR3 region is CASSPQESGTGELFF. The DNA of the CDR3 is TGCGCCAGCAGCCCACAGGAGTCGGGCACCGGGGAGCTGTTTTTT.

This clonotype was detected ten times or more. V usage is TRBV20-1 and J usage is TRBJ2-6; D may be TRBD1 (6 bases). CDR1 DFQATT and CDR2 SNEGSKA come from the germline V gene (reference sequence). The V end was cut by 5 bases, the J end by 1 base, with 9 bases between. The CDR3 has 14 residues. The DNA for the CDR3 is TGCAGTGCTGATACAGGGTCTGGGGCCAACGTCCTGACTTTC. Translated: CSADTGSGANVLTF.

The table lists this clonotype with many counts. V gene TRBV4-1 combines with J gene TRBJ2-7, with no clear D. The CDR3 contains 16 residues. Germline V lookup: CDR1 MGHRA, CDR2 YSYEKL. V was shortened by 0 bases and J by 4 bases, with 16 bases between the two germline ends. CDR3 in DNA: TGCGCCAGCAGCCAAGATCAGGCGGCCCCCGTGTACGAGCAGTACTTC. Residues: CASSQDQAAPVYEQYF.

The CDR3: CASSSGGQGDTQYF. CDR3 bases: TGTGCCAGCAGCTCCGGGGGGCAGGGAGATACGCAGTATTTT. V and J are TRBV7-6 and TRBJ2-3, with D maybe TRBD2 (7 bases). There are 14 residues in the CDR3. V was shortened by 4 bases and J by 5 bases, with 13 bases between the two germline ends. Germline assignment: CDR1 SGHVS and CDR2 FNYEAQ.

This clonotype was observed many times. V gene TRBV10-3 combines with J gene TRBJ2-7, with D maybe TRBD1 (5 bases). CDR1 is ENHRY and CDR2 is SYGVKD in the germline V gene. This CDR3 has 15 amino acids. Trimming took 3 bases from V and 7 from J, leaving 19 bases between them. Here the CDR3 DNA reads TGTGCCATCAGTGATTTCGGCAGGGAATTTCGGGAGCAGTACTTC. Its protein product is CAISDFGREFREQYF.

This clonotype occurred many times. The chain links TRBV14 to TRBJ1-3, with D hard to call. Looked up from germline, CDR1 is SGHDN and CDR2 is FVKESK. The CDR3 totals 17 residues. Trimming shortened V by 1 base and J by 2 bases, and 15 bases separated the two germline ends. CDR3 bases: TGTGCCAGCAGCCAAGTCAGCAAGGGAAGAGCTGGAAACACCATATATTTT. Its translation is CASSQVSKGRAGNTIYF.

This clonotype was seen only a few times. The V and J genes are TRBV14 and TRBJ2-2; 10 bases match TRBD2. V was pared by 4 bases and J by 4 bases, with 3 bases of the junction left unmatched. The CDR3 is 15 residues long. Germline CDR1 and CDR2: SGHDN and FVKESK. CDR3 DNA: TGTGCCAGCAGCCTTTGGACTAGCGGCACCGGGGAGCTGTTTTTT. Translating gives CASSLWTSGTGELFF.

The V and J genes are TRBV30 and TRBJ2-7, with D possibly being TRBD1 (6 bases). Germline V CDR1 and CDR2: GTSNPN, SVGIG (reference sequence). Trimming pared 3 bases from V and 4 bases from J, leaving 10 bases between. CDR3 size: 12 residues. The CDR3 reads CAWSLDSYEQYF. CDR3 sequence (DNA): TGTGCCTGGAGCCTGGACAGTTACGAGCAGTACTTC.

Many counts were recorded for this clonotype. The chain recombines TRBV29-1 with TRBJ2-6, with TRBD2 identical over 12 bases. Looked up from germline, CDR1 is SQVTM and CDR2 is ANQGSEA. V gave up 5 bases and J gave up 0 bases; unmatched junction bases: 8. The CDR3 is 18 amino acids. This CDR3 reads CSVMTSGSLFSGANVLTF. CDR3 DNA: TGCAGCGTTATGACTAGCGGGAGTTTGTTCTCTGGGGCCAACGTCCTGACTTTC.

On this clonotype itself: Possible read error: a much larger clone is one base away. V is TRBV7-2 and J is TRBJ2-4, with 10 bases aligning to TRBD1. The CDR3 loop spans 14 amino acids. The V segment lost 3 bases and the J segment 9 bases; nucleotides outside the gene matches: 5. Germline V gene sequence: CDR1 SGHTA, CDR2 FQGNSA. For the CDR3, the DNA is TGTGCCAGCAGCTTCCGGGACAGGGGAAGCATTCAGTACTTC. Translated: CASSFRDRGSIQYF.

V usage is TRBV15 and J usage is TRBJ2-7, with TRBD2 identical over 11 bases. The J segment lost 4 bases and the V segment lost 0 bases, leaving 2 bases of the junction unmatched. This CDR3 is built from 15 residues. The germline V gene encodes CDR1 LNHNV and CDR2 YYDKDF (reference sequence). CDR3 protein: CATSRDRTSGYEQYF. The CDR3 coding sequence is TGTGCCACCAGCAGAGATAGGACTAGCGGGTACGAGCAGTACTTC. Full variable domain (missing parts from reference TRBV15 and TRBJ2-7): DAMVIQNPRYQVTQFGKPVTLSCSQTLNHNVMYWYQQKSSQAPKLLFHYYDKDFNNEADTPDNFQSRRPNTSFCFLDIRSPGLGDTAMYLCATSRDRTSGYEQYFGPGTRLTVT.

This clonotype was picked up many times. The genes are TRBV29-1 and TRBJ1-2; no firm D call. The CDR3 is 13 residues long. In germline, CDR1 is SQVTM, CDR2 ANQGSEA. V was clipped by 7 bases and J by 0 bases, with 12 bases between them. CDR3 region: CSAQFQTNYGYTF. Here the CDR3 DNA reads TGCAGCGCCCAGTTCCAAACTAACTATGGCTACACCTTC.